This T cell receptor (beta chain) was retrieved from a study of T cells in Graves' hyperthyroidism and ophthalmopathy. The overall study: Blood was drawn when the patient was first diagnosed and still untreated. General study findings and limits: From stable hyperthyroidism, ophthalmopathy was separated by a 13 V-J model.

This clonotype has a count of ten or more. The antigen remains undetermined. Not enrolled were patients with uncontrolled infection, other autoimmune disease, pregnancy or lactation. Each diagnosis was grounded in clinical symptoms, serum thyroxine and TRAb, thyroid ultrasound, and orbital computed tomography. This CDR3 comprises 14 residues. Germline V lookup: CDR1 SNHLY, CDR2 FYNNEI. V lost 3 bases and J lost 7, with 13 bases in between. TCR beta CDR3 regions were amplified from RNA. First-round RT-PCR with HTBI primers amplified the TCR CDR3 region. TCRdb fed the multiplex PCR reads into MiXCR, producing one record per CDR3 protein. The repertoire has about 400,000 distinct CDR3 sequences, approximately 14% of them found once; the top ten carry 7.5% to 8%.

Sequences were obtained from blood. V gene TRBV2 combines with J gene TRBJ2-1; possibly TRBD2 for D (5 bases). This clonotype was sampled from a woman aged 18-29 years with Graves' hyperthyroidism. The CDR3 DNA reads TGTGCCAGCAGTGAGGAGGCTTTGACTAATGAGCAGTTCTTC. Translated, it gives CASSEEALTNEQFF.